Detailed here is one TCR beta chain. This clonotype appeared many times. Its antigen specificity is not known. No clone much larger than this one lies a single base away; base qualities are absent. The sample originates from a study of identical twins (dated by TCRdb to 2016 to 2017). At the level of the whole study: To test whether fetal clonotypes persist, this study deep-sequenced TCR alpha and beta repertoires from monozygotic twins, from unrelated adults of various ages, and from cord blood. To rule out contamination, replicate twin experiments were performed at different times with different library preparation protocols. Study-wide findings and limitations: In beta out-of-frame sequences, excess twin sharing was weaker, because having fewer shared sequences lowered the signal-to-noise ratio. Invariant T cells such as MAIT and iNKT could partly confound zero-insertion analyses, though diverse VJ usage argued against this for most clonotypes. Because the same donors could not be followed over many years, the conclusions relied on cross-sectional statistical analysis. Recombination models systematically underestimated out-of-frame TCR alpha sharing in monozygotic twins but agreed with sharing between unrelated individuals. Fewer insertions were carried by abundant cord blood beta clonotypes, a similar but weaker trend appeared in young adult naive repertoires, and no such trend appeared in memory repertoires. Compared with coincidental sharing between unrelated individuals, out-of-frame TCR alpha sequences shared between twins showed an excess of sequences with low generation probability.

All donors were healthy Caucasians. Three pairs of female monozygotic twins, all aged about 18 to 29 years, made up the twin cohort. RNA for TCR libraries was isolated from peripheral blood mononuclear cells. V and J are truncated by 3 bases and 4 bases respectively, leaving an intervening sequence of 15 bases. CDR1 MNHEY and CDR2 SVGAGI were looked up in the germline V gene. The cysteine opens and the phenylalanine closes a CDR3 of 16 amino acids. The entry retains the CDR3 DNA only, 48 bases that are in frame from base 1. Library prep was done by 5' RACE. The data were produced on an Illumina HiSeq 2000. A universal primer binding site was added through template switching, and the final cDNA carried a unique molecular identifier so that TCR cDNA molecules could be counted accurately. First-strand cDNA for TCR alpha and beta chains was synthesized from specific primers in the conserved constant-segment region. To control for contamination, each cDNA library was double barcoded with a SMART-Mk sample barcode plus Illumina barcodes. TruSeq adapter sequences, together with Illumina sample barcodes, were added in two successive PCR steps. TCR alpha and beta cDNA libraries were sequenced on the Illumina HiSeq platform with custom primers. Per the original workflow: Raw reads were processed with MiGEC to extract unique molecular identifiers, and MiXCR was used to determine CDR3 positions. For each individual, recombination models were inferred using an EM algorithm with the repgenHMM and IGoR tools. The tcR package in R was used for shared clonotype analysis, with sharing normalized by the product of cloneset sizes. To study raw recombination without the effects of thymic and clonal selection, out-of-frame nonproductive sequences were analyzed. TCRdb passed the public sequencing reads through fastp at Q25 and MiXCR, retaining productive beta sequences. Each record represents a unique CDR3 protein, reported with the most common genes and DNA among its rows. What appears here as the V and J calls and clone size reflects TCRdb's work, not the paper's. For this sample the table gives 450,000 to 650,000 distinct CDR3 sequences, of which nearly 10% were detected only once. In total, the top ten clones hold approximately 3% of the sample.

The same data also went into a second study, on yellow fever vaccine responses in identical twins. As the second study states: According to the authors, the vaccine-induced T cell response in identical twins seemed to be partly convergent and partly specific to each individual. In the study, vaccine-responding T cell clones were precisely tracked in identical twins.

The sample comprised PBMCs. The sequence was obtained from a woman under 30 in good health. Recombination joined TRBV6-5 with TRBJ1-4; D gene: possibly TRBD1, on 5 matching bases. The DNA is TGTGCCAGCAGTTATACTATGACAGCCTTTAATGAAAAACTGTTTTTT. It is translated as CASSYTMTAFNEKLFF.